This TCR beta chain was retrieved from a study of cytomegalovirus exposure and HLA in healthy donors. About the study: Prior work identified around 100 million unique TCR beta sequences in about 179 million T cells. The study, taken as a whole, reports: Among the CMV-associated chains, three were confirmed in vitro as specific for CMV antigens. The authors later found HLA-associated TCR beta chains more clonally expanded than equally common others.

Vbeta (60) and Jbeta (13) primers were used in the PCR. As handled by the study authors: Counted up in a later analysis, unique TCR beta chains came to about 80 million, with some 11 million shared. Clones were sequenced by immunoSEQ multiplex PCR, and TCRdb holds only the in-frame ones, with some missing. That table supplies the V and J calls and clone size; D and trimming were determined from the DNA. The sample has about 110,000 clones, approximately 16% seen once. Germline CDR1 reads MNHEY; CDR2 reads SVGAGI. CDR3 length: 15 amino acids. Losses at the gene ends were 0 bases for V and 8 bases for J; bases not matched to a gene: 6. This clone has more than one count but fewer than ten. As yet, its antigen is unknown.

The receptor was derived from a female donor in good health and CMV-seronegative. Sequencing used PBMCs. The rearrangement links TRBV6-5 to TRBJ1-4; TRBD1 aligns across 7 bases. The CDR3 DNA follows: TGTGCCAGCAGTTACTCGGGGCAGGGGGAGGAAAAACTGTTTTTT. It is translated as CASSYSGQGEEKLFF.